A selection of T cell receptor beta chains follows, all from one sample in a study of cytomegalovirus exposure and HLA in healthy donors. Produced via immunoSEQ multiplex PCR; TCRdb's table is partial and in-frame only. The sample has roughly 100,000 clones, about 80% seen once. Sequences were obtained from PBMCs. The receptors derive from a man aged 25 to 45 in good health and CMV-seronegative. Both conserved end residues are part of each CDR3. Fields, in order: D gene, clone size, V gene, J gene, CDR3 DNA, CDR3 protein. The D gene is left open where the match is weak. Clone size is not always given. Where it is, it says once, few, many or a class for expanded clones.

NA	once	TRBV7-9	TRBJ1-1	TGTGCCACACCCCAGGGCCCGATGGCTGAAGCTTTCTTT	CATPQGPMAEAFF
NA	once	TRBV10-3	TRBJ2-5	TGTGCCATCAGTGCTGTCCAAGAGACCCAGTACTTC	CAISAVQETQYF
NA	NA	TRBV13	TRBJ1-5	TGTGCCAGCAGCTTGGGGTACTCGGGACAGCCCCAGCATTTT	CASSLGYSGQPQHF
NA	NA	TRBV19	TRBJ1-5	TGTGCCAGTAGTCCCCGGAGTTCTAGCAATCAGCCCCAGCATTTT	CASSPRSSSNQPQHF
TRBD1	NA	TRBV29-1	TRBJ2-7	TGCAGCGTCGGGGACAGCGACGAGCAGTACTTC	CSVGDSDEQYF
TRBD1	medium-sized	TRBV4-3	TRBJ1-2	TGCGCCAGCAGCCAAGCACAGGGGCCCTATGGCTACACCTTC	CASSQAQGPYGYTF
TRBD2	NA	TRBV6-1	TRBJ2-3	TGTGCCAGCAAAAGAGCGGGAGGTTTCACAGATACGCAGTATTTT	CASKRAGGFTDTQYF
TRBD2	NA	TRBV28	TRBJ2-7	TGTGCCAGCAGTATTCTTAGCGGGTACTACGAGCAGTACTTC	CASSILSGYYEQYF
TRBD1	NA	TRBV7-8	TRBJ2-7	TGTGCCAGCAGCTTCATGCCCTGGACAGGGGTTGGGTACGAGCAGTACTTC	CASSFMPWTGVGYEQYF
NA	NA	TRBV30	TRBJ1-1	TGTGCCTGGAGTGCTTCGGGGATTTGGACTGAAGCTTTCTTT	CAWSASGIWTEAFF
TRBD2	NA	TRBV6-1	TRBJ2-7	TGTGCCAGCCGGACTAGCGGGACCTACGAGCAGTACTTC	CASRTSGTYEQYF
TRBD1	NA	TRBV29-1	TRBJ2-7	TGCAGCGTTGGACGGACAGGGGAAAGCGAGCAGTACTTC	CSVGRTGESEQYF
TRBD1	NA	TRBV7-9	TRBJ1-1	TGTGCCAGCAGCTACCCGGGACAGGGTGGCACTGAAGCTTTCTTT	CASSYPGQGGTEAFF
TRBD1	NA	TRBV25-1	TRBJ2-3	TGTGCCAGCAGTGGGTTTATTACAGGGGTTGGGCAGTATTTT	CASSGFITGVGQYF
TRBD1	NA	TRBV6-5	TRBJ2-1	TGTGCCAGCAGTTCACAGGGGAATGAGCAGTTCTTC	CASSSQGNEQFF
TRBD2	NA	TRBV2	TRBJ2-1	TGTGCCAGCAGTGAAGGGCGACTAGCGGGCAATGAGCAGTTCTTC	CASSEGRLAGNEQFF
NA	once	TRBV6-4	TRBJ2-1	TGTGCCAGCAGTGTCGAAACGGACAGCAATGAGCAGTTCTTC	CASSVETDSNEQFF
NA	NA	TRBV7-9	TRBJ1-2	TGTGCCAGCAGCTTAGAATTGGCAGGGTTCGGTGGCTACACCTTC	CASSLELAGFGGYTF
NA	few	TRBV27	TRBJ1-5	TGTGCCAGCGCATTCCTCGGGGGAAATCAGCCCCAGCATTTT	CASAFLGGNQPQHF
NA	NA	TRBV30	TRBJ1-6	TGTGCCTGGAGTGTGGACATCAGAATCTATAATTCACCCCTCCACTTT	CAWSVDIRIYNSPLHF
NA	few	TRBV30	TRBJ2-6	TGTGCCTGGAGTGGTCTACACGTCCTGACTTTC	CAWSGLHVLTF
TRBD2	NA	TRBV7-2	TRBJ2-7	TGTGCCAGCAGCGTTACGGGGACTAGCGGGGGGGCGTACGAGCAGTACTTC	CASSVTGTSGGAYEQYF
TRBD1	few	TRBV2	TRBJ2-7	TGTGCCAGCAGGGGGACAGGGGGGGAGCAGTACTTC	CASRGTGGEQYF
TRBD1	NA	TRBV7-9	TRBJ2-5	TGTGCCAGCAGTTTCACAGGGGTCTGGGAGACCCAGTACTTC	CASSFTGVWETQYF
TRBD1	NA	TRBV6-5	TRBJ2-7	TGTGCCAGCAGCTCCGACAGGGGGCGTGAGCAGTACTTC	CASSSDRGREQYF
TRBD2	NA	TRBV7-2	TRBJ2-4	TGTGCCAGCAGCTTAAACGGGGGGGCCGGAAACATTCAGTACTTC	CASSLNGGAGNIQYF
TRBD2	NA	TRBV7-2	TRBJ2-5	TGTGCCAGCAGCTTAAGAAGAAACGCGGGAGGGCCAGTTGGAGAGACCCAGTACTTC	CASSLRRNAGGPVGETQYF
TRBD1	NA	TRBV7-9	TRBJ1-2	TGTGCCAGCACAGGGGGCTTTGGCTACACCTTC	CASTGGFGYTF
NA	NA	TRBV5-5	TRBJ2-7	TGTGCCAGCAGCTCTCAGGGGGGTCATTCCTACGAGCAGTACTTC	CASSSQGGHSYEQYF
NA	few	TRBV6-1	TRBJ1-5	TGTGCCAGCAGTGCGGGACTGGGGGATCAGCCCCAGCATTTT	CASSAGLGDQPQHF
TRBD2	once	TRBV7-2	TRBJ2-7	TGTGCCAGCAGCTTGGAACCTAGCGGGGGGGAAATTAGTTACGAGCAGTACTTC	CASSLEPSGGEISYEQYF
TRBD1	NA	TRBV5-1	TRBJ2-7	TGCGCCAGCAGAAGACAGGGGGTCGGACCCTACGAGCAGTACTTC	CASRRQGVGPYEQYF
TRBD1	few	TRBV15	TRBJ2-7	TGTGCCACCACACCGACAGGGGACTCCTACGAGCAGTACTTC	CATTPTGDSYEQYF
NA	NA	TRBV4-3	TRBJ2-2	TGCGCCAGCAGCCACCCGGGTGGCCGGACCGGGGAGCTGTTTTTT	CASSHPGGRTGELFF
TRBD1	NA	TRBV28	TRBJ1-2	TGTGCCAGCAGTCTCTCGGACAGGGTCGGCTACACCTTC	CASSLSDRVGYTF
NA	NA	TRBV5-3	TRBJ1-5	TGTGCCAGACACCGGGGGGCGTGGGAATGTGACAATCAGCCCCAGCATTTT	CARHRGAWECDNQPQHF
TRBD2	NA	TRBV5-1	TRBJ2-1	TGCGCCAGCACGACCTTTAGCGGGACCTACAATGAGCAGTTCTTC	CASTTFSGTYNEQFF
NA	NA	TRBV10-2	TRBJ1-1	TGCGCCAGCGGTGGACAGTCCAGTGAAGCTTTCTTT	CASGGQSSEAFF
NA	few	TRBV6-5	TRBJ1-5	TGTGCCAGCAGAGACGGGGGGAATCAGCCCCAGCATTTT	CASRDGGNQPQHF
NA	NA	TRBV5-1	TRBJ1-6	TGCGCCAGCAGCTTCGGGAGCTCCTATAATTCACCCCTCCACTTT	CASSFGSSYNSPLHF
TRBD2	NA	TRBV2	TRBJ2-5	TGTGCCAGCAATGTCGATATAGCGGGGGCTGGGACCCAGTACTTC	CASNVDIAGAGTQYF
NA	NA	TRBV9	TRBJ1-2	TGTGCCAGCAGCGTACCAGGGAACTATGGCTACACCTTC	CASSVPGNYGYTF
NA	few	TRBV30	TRBJ2-4	TGTGCCTGTACGGGGAGTCTAGCCAAAAACATTCAGTACTTC	CACTGSLAKNIQYF
TRBD1	NA	TRBV7-2	TRBJ1-2	TGTGCCAGCAGCCCGGGGACAGGGGTTACGGTTGGCTACACCTTC	CASSPGTGVTVGYTF
TRBD1	NA	TRBV9	TRBJ1-5	TGTGCCAGCAGCGGAGGGACAGGGGTTCAGCCCCAGCATTTT	CASSGGTGVQPQHF
TRBD2	NA	TRBV15	TRBJ2-3	TGTGCCACCAGCAGAGCTAGGACTAGAGAGGGCACAGATACGCAGTATTTT	CATSRARTREGTDTQYF
TRBD1	NA	TRBV29-1	TRBJ1-5	TGCAGCGTCGGGGGACAGAGCAATCAGCCCCAGCATTTT	CSVGGQSNQPQHF
TRBD2	NA	TRBV19	TRBJ2-3	TGTGCCAGTAGTATAGGGAGTCTAGCGGGCACAGATACGCAGTATTTT	CASSIGSLAGTDTQYF
NA	NA	TRBV7-8	TRBJ2-5	TGTGCCAGCAGGACTACAATCTTGGGAGAGACCCAGTACTTC	CASRTTILGETQYF
TRBD2	NA	TRBV7-9	TRBJ2-7	TGTGCCAGCAGCTTAGAGACTAGCATGGGGGAGCAGTACTTC	CASSLETSMGEQYF
TRBD1	NA	TRBV30	TRBJ1-3	TGTGCCCGGGGACAGGGCGTCTCTGGAAACACCATATATTTT	CARGQGVSGNTIYF
TRBD1	NA	TRBV7-2	TRBJ1-3	TGTGCCAGCAGCTCGACAGGGTCCCCGAACACCATATATTTT	CASSSTGSPNTIYF
NA	NA	TRBV29-1	TRBJ2-6	TGCAGCGTTGAGGGAAACGGGGTGGTCCTGACTTTC	CSVEGNGVVLTF